These 21 T cell receptor beta chains were sequenced from one sample in a study of cytomegalovirus exposure and HLA in healthy donors. Using immunoSEQ multiplex PCR, the repertoire was profiled, and TCRdb retains in-frame clones only, with some absent. Altogether about 66,000 clones are present, 96% being singletons, with the ten largest covering 0.9% to 1%. The specimen was PBMCs. The receptors were sampled from a man aged 18 to 29 in good health and CMV-seronegative.

The rearrangement links TRBV7-9 to TRBJ1-2; D possibly corresponds to TRBD1 (5 bases). From germline, CDR1 is SEHNR and CDR2 FQNEAQ (reference sequence). The length of the CDR3 is 13 residues. V was cut by 5 bases and J by 8 bases, with 15 bases left in between. CDR3: CASSLVGGEGYTF. The CDR3 region has the DNA TGTGCCAGCAGCCTTGTCGGGGGTGAGGGCTACACCTTC.

The rearrangement uses TRBV7-9 and TRBJ2-7; 7 nucleotides agree with TRBD2. Germline loops: CDR1 SEHNR, CDR2 FQNEAQ (reference sequence). The CDR3 runs 15 residues. The junction had 10 bases not matched to a gene; V was cut back by 8 bases and J by 0 bases. The CDR3 sequence is CASRSSKRGSYEQYF. The CDR3 DNA reads as TGTGCCAGCCGTTCATCCAAGCGGGGCTCCTACGAGCAGTACTTC.

The gene calls are TRBV2 and TRBJ1-4; 9 bases fit TRBD1. Germline CDR1 reads SNHLY; CDR2 reads FYNNEI. The CDR3 runs to 15 residues. The V segment lost 7 bases and the J segment 6 bases; nucleotides outside the gene matches: 9. CDR3 DNA: TGTGCCAGCACTAAACCGGGACAGGGACATGAAAAACTGTTTTTT. Translating it yields CASTKPGQGHEKLFF.

The rearrangement links TRBV28 to TRBJ1-4, with TRBD1 as a possible D gene (5 bases). CDR1 is MDHEN, CDR2 SYDVKM, per germline. Trimming removed 1 base from V and 8 bases from J, with 11 bases in between. This CDR3 has 14 amino acids. The CDR3 DNA reads as TGTGCCAGCAGTTTATTAGGGGATCGGGAAAAACTGTTTTTT. It codes for CASSLLGDREKLFF.

The V gene is TRBV30, the J gene TRBJ1-5; possibly TRBD1 for D (6 bases). CDR3 length: 14 amino acids. V was trimmed by 1 base and J by 5 bases, leaving 12 bases between them. Germline CDR1 reads GTSNPN; CDR2 reads SVGIG (reference sequence). The CDR3 nucleotides read TGTGCCTGGAGTGGCAGGGGATGGGATCAGCCCCAGCATTTT. Translated: CAWSGRGWDQPQHF.

The rearrangement uses TRBV5-1 and TRBJ2-5, with 8 bases matching TRBD2. Losses at the gene ends were 4 bases for V and 5 bases for J; bases not matched to a gene: 7. CDR1 and CDR2 from the germline V gene are SGHRS and YFSETQ. The CDR3 is 14 residues long. CDR3 coding DNA: TGCGCCAGCAGCCCGGGGGGGAGTGGGGAGACCCAGTACTTC. Protein product: CASSPGGSGETQYF.

This chain uses TRBV5-1 with TRBJ2-3, with TRBD2 matching 9 bases. Germline V gene sequence: CDR1 SGHRS, CDR2 YFSETQ. V lost 6 bases, J lost 4 bases, and 15 bases stayed unmatched. The CDR3 is 17 residues long. CDR3 residues: CASTSTAGGLYADTQYF. CDR3 in DNA: TGCGCCAGCACTTCCACCGCGGGAGGGCTCTACGCAGATACGCAGTATTTT.

The chain recombines TRBV27 with TRBJ1-5; D gene unclear. The germline gives CDR1 MNHEY, CDR2 SMNVEV (reference sequence). Trimming removed 2 bases from V and 1 base from J, with 6 bases in between. The CDR3 has 14 residues. The DNA for the CDR3 is TGTGCCAGCAGTTTAGTACAAAGCAATCAGCCCCAGCATTTT. Translation: CASSLVQSNQPQHF.

The rearrangement links TRBV7-9 to TRBJ1-2; 8 nucleotides line up with TRBD1. Germline CDR1 is SEHNR and CDR2 is FQNEAQ (reference sequence). The CDR3 totals 14 residues. The J segment lost 7 bases and the V segment lost 4 bases, leaving 8 bases of the junction unmatched. In DNA form, the CDR3 reads TGTGCCAGCAGCTCCAACCCGACAGGGGCTGGCTACACCTTC. This sequence encodes CASSSNPTGAGYTF.

This chain connects TRBV29-1 to TRBJ2-5; TRBD2 agrees at 7 bases. V was pared by 8 bases and J by 3 bases, with 6 bases of the junction left unmatched. The CDR3 has 12 residues. Germline loops: CDR1 SQVTM, CDR2 ANQGSEA. CDR3 coding DNA: TGCAGCACCGGGACTACCGAAGAGACCCAGTACTTC. This encodes CSTGTTEETQYF.

The chain links TRBV11-1 to TRBJ2-1, with 12 nucleotides matching TRBD2. Germline V gene lookup returns CDR1 SGHAT and CDR2 FQDESV (reference sequence). This CDR3 is built from 18 residues. V was pared by 5 bases and J by 0 bases, with 8 bases of the junction left unmatched. The CDR3, as DNA: TGTGCCAGCAGCACGACTAGCGGGAGCCCCAGCTCCTACAATGAGCAGTTCTTC. This translates into CASSTTSGSPSSYNEQFF.

In DNA form, the CDR3 reads TGTGCCTGGAGTGTGGGGGAGGGGAACCGCGATGAGCAGTTCTTC. Amino acid sequence: CAWSVGEGNRDEQFF. The V gene is TRBV30, the J gene TRBJ2-1; 7 bases agree with TRBD2. V dropped 0 bases and J dropped 8; count of bases not matched to a gene: 10. Germline CDR1 GTSNPN, CDR2 SVGIG (reference sequence). The CDR3 length is 15 residues.

The chain links TRBV6-6 to TRBJ2-2; 8 nucleotides align to TRBD1. Per germline, CDR1 MNHNY and CDR2 SVGAGI (reference sequence). The CDR3 is 16 residues long. The V and J ends lost 4 bases and 0 bases, in that order; junction bases with no gene match: 4. In nucleotides, the CDR3 is TGTGCCAGCAGTTCTCGACAGGGGCCGAACACCGGGGAGCTGTTTTTT. It translates to CASSSRQGPNTGELFF.

The chain uses TRBV4-3 and TRBJ2-1; no firm D call. The V gene's germline CDR1 is LGHNA and CDR2 YSLEER. The CDR3 loop spans 14 amino acids. Trimming removed 4 bases at V and 4 bases at J, with 11 bases between. CDR3 region: CASSPAVEYNEQFF. In DNA, the CDR3 is TGCGCCAGCAGCCCGGCCGTGGAGTACAATGAGCAGTTCTTC.

The chain joins TRBV28 to TRBJ1-5; D is perhaps TRBD1 (6 bases). Germline lookup yields CDR1 MDHEN and CDR2 SYDVKM. V was shortened by 7 bases and J by 3 bases, with 10 bases between the two germline ends. CDR3 length: 13 residues. The CDR3 loop is CASNRDNNQPQHF. In DNA, the CDR3 is TGTGCCAGCAACCGGGACAACAATCAGCCCCAGCATTTT.

In this sample, this clone turned up once. The chain combines TRBV18 with TRBJ2-7, with 9 bases that match TRBD1. The CDR3 is 15 amino acids. After removal of 5 bases from V and 1 base from J, the junction contained 6 bases not matched to a gene. Per germline, CDR1 KGHSH and CDR2 LQKENI. The CDR3 protein is CASSKGQGVSYEQYF. DNA of the CDR3: TGTGCCAGCTCAAAGGGACAGGGAGTTTCCTACGAGCAGTACTTC.

The V and J genes are TRBV19 and TRBJ2-7; TRBD1 matches 9 bases. This CDR3 region has 14 residues. The ends lost 2 bases at V and 4 bases at J; junction bases unmatched: 3. The germline CDR1 and CDR2 sequences are LNHDA and SQIVND (reference sequence). CDR3 sequence (DNA): TGTGCCAGTAGTATACCCGGGACAGGGTACGAGCAGTACTTC. Translated: CASSIPGTGYEQYF.

The rearrangement joins TRBV27 to TRBJ2-5; 9 bases align to TRBD1. The ends lost 5 bases at V and 5 bases at J; junction bases unmatched: 18. The CDR3 extends over 18 amino acids. Germline CDR1 reads MNHEY; CDR2 reads SMNVEV (reference sequence). In nucleotides, the CDR3 is TGTGCCAGCAGTCTCCGTGGCCTCCACCTGACAGGGGGTGAGACCCAGTACTTC. It codes for CASSLRGLHLTGGETQYF.

This chain links TRBV28 with TRBJ2-7; D not certain. Trimming pared 3 bases from V and 0 bases from J, leaving 12 bases between. Germline CDR1 MDHEN, CDR2 SYDVKM. The CDR3 has 15 residues. CDR3 amino acids: CASSFLGASSYEQYF. CDR3 in DNA: TGTGCCAGCAGTTTCTTGGGCGCGAGCTCCTACGAGCAGTACTTC.

The chain joins TRBV18 to TRBJ2-2; tentatively, D is TRBD1 (5 bases). The CDR3 sequence is 13 residues long. Trimming removed 0 bases at V and 6 bases at J, with 5 bases between. The germline V gene encodes CDR1 KGHSH and CDR2 LQKENI. This CDR3 reads CASSPPGAGELFF. CDR3 DNA: TGTGCCAGCTCACCACCAGGGGCCGGGGAGCTGTTTTTT.

The chain couples TRBV19 to TRBJ2-6; no reliable D call. The CDR3 has 15 amino acids. CDR1 and CDR2 (germline): LNHDA, SQIVND (reference sequence). Trimming stripped 6 bases from V and 1 base from J, with 10 bases between. The CDR3 loop reads CASSPDVSGANVLTF. The DNA of the CDR3 is TGTGCCAGTAGCCCAGATGTATCTGGGGCCAACGTCCTGACTTTC.